This TCR beta chain was identified in a study of blood T cell repertoires in COVID-19 (dated by TCRdb to 2018 to 2021). The study in broad terms: The collaborator samples originated in the United States, Italy and Spain and spanned the acute and convalescent phases of COVID-19. The prospective study material was composed of cDNA or gDNA derived from T cells, B-cell-depleted T cells, or PBMCs. The dataset comprised deeply sampled blood TCRbeta repertoires from subjects exposed to, actively infected with, or recovered from COVID-19. The repertoires were released in a freely available public database meant as a resource for research on the immune response to SARS-CoV-2. Samples were obtained from the ongoing ImmuneRACE study (first 160 participants) and from about 1,300 subjects provided by 6 global collaborators. Sample metadata almost always included a de-identified subject ID, COVID-19 status, age in years and sex. Where HLA class I and class II types were available, the types were taken from metadata supplied by the sample provider, not from assay-based typing. What the study reported, not specific to this receptor: The quantity of clinical and demographic metadata differed by source and by participant and was supplied without curation.

Collaborating institutions collected whole blood in K2EDTA tubes following their own protocols. For TCRbeta analysis, collaborators shipped samples in one of three forms: frozen whole blood, isolated PBMCs, or DNA extracted from either of those sample types. Points on this clone: Its antigen is unknown. One base away there is no much larger clone; base qualities are not given.

The germline V gene supplies CDR1 SNHLY and CDR2 FYNNEI. V was cut back by 2 bases and J by 1 base, leaving a gap of 12 bases between them. The CDR3, from cysteine to phenylalanine, totals 16 residues. Only CDR3 DNA remains: 48 bases, in frame from the first base. The immunoSEQ Assay, a bias-controlled multiplex PCR, was used to amplify TCRbeta CDR3 regions from genomic DNA. As for the original processing: Nucleated cell counts per sample were estimated from amplification of reference gene primers within the assay. To quantify the absolute abundance of each unique TCRbeta CDR3 rearrangement, sequence reads were collapsed and filtered. Productive Simpson clonality was computed per sample as the square root of Simpson's diversity index over productive rearrangements. TCRdb obtained this table from immuneACCESS and retained in-frame rearrangements with V and J assigned. These tables miss some clones; where compared with another copy, unresolved V genes account for less than half of the shortfall, and the remainder is unexplained. V and J calls and clone size are copied from that table; D and trimming were computed from the DNA. The table for this sample lists around 11,000 clones; about 85% of them were counted only once. Roughly 24% of the sample is in the top ten clones.

The source of this sequence is a young man with active or convalescent COVID-19. Sequencing used peripheral blood. This sequence uses TRBV2 and TRBJ2-1; the D gene is perhaps TRBD2, from 6 matching bases. The CDR3 region has the sequence CASSERWGVSYNEQFF. The sequence in DNA is TGTGCCAGCAGTGAAAGGTGGGGGGTATCCTACAATGAGCAGTTCTTC.